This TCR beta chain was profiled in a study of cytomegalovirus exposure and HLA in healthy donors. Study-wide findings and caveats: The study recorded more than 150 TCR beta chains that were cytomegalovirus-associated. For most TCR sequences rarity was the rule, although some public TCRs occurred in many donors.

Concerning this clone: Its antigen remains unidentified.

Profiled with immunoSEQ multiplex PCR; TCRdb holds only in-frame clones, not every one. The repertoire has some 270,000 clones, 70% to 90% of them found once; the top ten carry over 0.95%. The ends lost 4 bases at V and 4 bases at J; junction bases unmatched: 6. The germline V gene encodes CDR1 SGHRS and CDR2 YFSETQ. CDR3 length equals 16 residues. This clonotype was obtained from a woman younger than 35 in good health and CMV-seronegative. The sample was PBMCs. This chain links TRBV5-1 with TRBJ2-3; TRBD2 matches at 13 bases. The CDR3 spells CASSPAGLAGADTQYF. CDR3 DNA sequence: TGCGCCAGCAGCCCAGCCGGACTAGCGGGAGCAGATACGCAGTATTTT.